This entry lists 14 T cell receptor beta chains sequenced from one sample in a study of cytomegalovirus exposure and HLA in healthy donors. It was with 60 Vbeta and 13 Jbeta primers that the PCR ran. The repertoire was sequenced with immunoSEQ multiplex PCR; TCRdb's copy has only in-frame clones and lacks some. The table lists approximately 190,000 clones, roughly 82% of them singletons. The source material was PBMCs. The receptors originated from a woman aged 50 to 60 in good health and CMV-seropositive.

This chain links TRBV6-4 with TRBJ1-5; 8 bases agree with TRBD1. This CDR3 spans 17 amino acids. After removal of 2 bases from V and 5 bases from J, the junction contained 11 bases not matched to a gene. Germline V lookup: CDR1 MRHNA, CDR2 SNTAGT. The DNA of the CDR3 is TGTGCCAGCAGTGACCCCTCGGGCAGGGGGCCGGATCAGCCCCAGCATTTT. Its translation: CASSDPSGRGPDQPQHF.

This clone showed up just a few times. The rearrangement links TRBV19 to TRBJ1-4; D might be TRBD1 (6 bases). CDR3 length: 17 amino acids. The ends were cut back, 4 bases at V and 0 bases at J, with 15 bases in the middle. CDR1 LNHDA and CDR2 SQIVND come from the germline V gene (reference sequence). CDR3 nucleotide sequence: TGTGCCAGTAGTACCCGGACAGACGGAGCAACTAATGAAAAACTGTTTTTT. This encodes CASSTRTDGATNEKLFF.

This chain joins TRBV4-1 and TRBJ2-3; D might be TRBD2 (5 bases). Trimming cost V 3 bases and J 3 bases, with 13 bases left between them. The germline V gene encodes CDR1 MGHRA and CDR2 YSYEKL. This CDR3 comprises 15 residues. In DNA form, the CDR3 reads TGCGCCAGCAGCCAGGCCGGAACGGGGACAGATACGCAGTATTTT. Amino acids: CASSQAGTGTDTQYF.

The chain combines TRBV5-1 with TRBJ1-4; 9 bases are a match to TRBD1. CDR3 length: 16 amino acids. With 4 bases clipped from V and 3 bases from J, the junction kept 7 bases outside the gene matches. CDR1 SGHRS and CDR2 YFSETQ come from the germline V gene. The CDR3 DNA is TGCGCCAGCAGCATTGGGACAGGGCCTTCTAATGAAAAACTGTTTTTT. It specifies CASSIGTGPSNEKLFF.

The V call is TRBV2, the J call TRBJ1-1; tentative D call: TRBD1 (5 bases). Between the trimmed V and J ends, which lost 10 bases and 3 bases, there was a span of 24 bases. Germline-derived CDR1 and CDR2 are SNHLY and FYNNEI. This CDR3 contains 16 residues. The CDR3 sequence: CANSGGSEGKYTEAFF. The CDR3 DNA follows: TGTGCCAACTCGGGGGGTTCAGAGGGAAAGTACACTGAAGCTTTCTTT.

This clone appeared a single time. The chain carries TRBV19 and TRBJ1-1, with TRBD1 identical over 7 bases. With V trimmed by 5 bases and J by 0 bases, 6 bases remained unmatched. CDR3 size: 15 residues. The germline V gene encodes CDR1 LNHDA and CDR2 SQIVND (reference sequence). CDR3 amino acids: CASSPRQGMNTEAFF. The CDR3 DNA sequence: TGTGCCAGTAGTCCCCGACAGGGCATGAACACTGAAGCTTTCTTT.

This chain joins TRBV5-1 and TRBJ2-1; 10 bases are a match to TRBD1. Trimming took 4 bases from V and 6 from J; bases not matched to a gene: 4. Germline lookup yields CDR1 SGHRS and CDR2 YFSETQ. CDR3 length equals 14 residues. The CDR3 is CASSRGTGANEQFF. Here the CDR3 DNA reads TGCGCCAGCAGCCGAGGGACAGGGGCCAATGAGCAGTTCTTC.

This clone was detected once. The genes are TRBV18 and TRBJ2-6; maybe TRBD1 (5 bases). The CDR3 runs to 14 residues. V lost 8 bases and J 0 bases, leaving 8 bases between the germline ends. Germline CDR1 is KGHSH and CDR2 is LQKENI. Here the CDR3 reads CASRQSSGANVLTF. The CDR3 bases are TGTGCCAGCCGACAGAGCTCTGGGGCCAACGTCCTGACTTTC.

The J gene is TRBJ2-7, the V gene TRBV4-1; 8 nucleotides align to TRBD1. Trimming removed 1 base from V and 6 bases from J; junction bases left unmatched: 8. Per germline, CDR1 MGHRA and CDR2 YSYEKL. There are 15 residues in the CDR3. CDR3: CASSQAPGQGTEQYF. For the CDR3, the DNA is TGCGCCAGCAGCCAAGCCCCCGGACAGGGTACCGAGCAGTACTTC.

CDR3 nucleotide sequence: TGCGCCAGCAGCCGAGCAGGGGGGTTTGAGACCCAGTACTTC. It codes for CASSRAGGFETQYF. This rearrangement joins TRBV5-1 to TRBJ2-5; a possible D gene is TRBD1 (7 bases). The CDR3 runs 14 residues. V lost 4 bases, J lost 5 bases, and 15 bases lay in between. Germline-derived CDR1 and CDR2 are SGHRS and YFSETQ.

This sequence joins TRBV7-6 and TRBJ2-3; 11 nucleotides match TRBD2. Trimming cost V 5 bases and J 5 bases; bases outside gene matches: 6. CDR1 and CDR2 (germline): SGHVS, FNYEAQ. The CDR3 covers 15 residues. This CDR3 is CASSLSGGAGDTQYF. CDR3 bases: TGTGCCAGCAGCCTTAGCGGGGGGGCCGGAGATACGCAGTATTTT. Looking up the rest from reference TRBV7-6 and TRBJ2-3 gives the full variable domain: GAGVSQSPRYKVTKRGQDVALRCDPISGHVSLYWYRQALGQGPEFLTYFNYEAQQDKSGLPNDRFSAERPEGSISTLTIQRTEQRDSAMYRCASSLSGGAGDTQYFGPGTRLTVL.

V gene TRBV4-2 combines with J gene TRBJ2-1; weak D call: TRBD2 (5 bases). Germline values: CDR1 LGHNA, CDR2 YNFKEQ. The germline V and J ends were trimmed by 0 bases and 8 bases, with 26 bases remaining between them. The CDR3 contains 19 residues. The CDR3 is CASSQEKDSVLGQWYEQFF. In nucleotides, the CDR3 is TGTGCCAGCAGCCAAGAAAAAGATTCCGTACTAGGCCAGTGGTATGAGCAGTTCTTC.

This clone showed up just a few times. V and J are TRBV4-2 and TRBJ2-5, with TRBD2 matching over 7 bases. Trimming cost V 0 bases and J 4 bases; bases outside gene matches: 8. Germline V gene sequence: CDR1 LGHNA, CDR2 YNFKEQ. The CDR3 extends over 16 amino acids. The CDR3 bases are TGTGCCAGCAGCCAAGAAGAGGGAGGGGTTCGAGAGACCCAGTACTTC. Translated, it gives CASSQEEGGVRETQYF.

The table lists this clone with a count of one. This chain uses TRBV19 with TRBJ1-2; 8 bases fit TRBD1. This CDR3 is 13 amino acids long. Germline loops: CDR1 LNHDA, CDR2 SQIVND (reference sequence). The trim removed 7 bases at V and 7 bases at J, leaving 8 bases unmatched. This CDR3 is CASTPDRVGGYTF. CDR3 bases: TGTGCCAGTACCCCGGACAGGGTGGGTGGCTACACCTTC.